Here is one TCR beta chain with its context. Its antigen is undetermined. The protocol was immunoSEQ multiplex PCR, while the TCRdb copy is restricted to in-frame clones and leaves out a portion. Among fewer than 110,000 clones, 90% were seen once, and the ten largest hold 1.3%. The V and J ends lost 2 bases and 6 bases respectively, with 10 bases between them. This CDR3 spans 13 amino acids. Germline loops: CDR1 MDHEN, CDR2 SYDVKM. This specimen comes from a study of T cell responses to AZD1222 COVID-19 vaccine. Whole-study context: Pooled together were second doses at about 4 or about 12 weeks.

General study results and limits: Spike-wide vaccine-associated CD4 TCRs dominated at 160-218 and 743-854. A mostly white British donor set with more females was recruited, and clonal diversity was possibly underestimated.

The chain has TRBV28 and TRBJ1-2; D is uncertain. This receptor was identified in an adult in good health. Sample: peripheral blood, taken on day 0 of AZD1222 vaccination. This chain's CDR3 is CASSLTGSDGYTF. The CDR3 region has the DNA TGTGCCAGCAGTTTAACTGGATCGGATGGCTACACCTTC.